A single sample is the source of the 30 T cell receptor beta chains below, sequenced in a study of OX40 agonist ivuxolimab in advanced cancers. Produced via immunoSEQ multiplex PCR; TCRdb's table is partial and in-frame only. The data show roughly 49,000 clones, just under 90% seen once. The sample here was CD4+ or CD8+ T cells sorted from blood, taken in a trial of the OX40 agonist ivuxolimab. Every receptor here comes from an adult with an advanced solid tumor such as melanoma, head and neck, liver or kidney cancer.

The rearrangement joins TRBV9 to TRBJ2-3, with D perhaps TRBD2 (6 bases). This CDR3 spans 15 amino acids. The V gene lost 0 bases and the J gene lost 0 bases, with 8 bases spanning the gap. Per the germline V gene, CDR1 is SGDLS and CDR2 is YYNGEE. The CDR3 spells CASSVVSGSTDTQYF. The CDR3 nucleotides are TGTGCCAGCAGCGTAGTGAGCGGGAGCACAGATACGCAGTATTTT.

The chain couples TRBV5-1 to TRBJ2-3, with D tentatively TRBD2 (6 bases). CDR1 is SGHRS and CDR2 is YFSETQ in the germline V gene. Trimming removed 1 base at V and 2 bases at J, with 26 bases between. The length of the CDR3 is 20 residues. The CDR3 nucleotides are TGCGCCAGCAGCTTGACACAGGAGGTGGCCCCGGAGGGAGCCACAGATACGCAGTATTTT. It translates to CASSLTQEVAPEGATDTQYF.

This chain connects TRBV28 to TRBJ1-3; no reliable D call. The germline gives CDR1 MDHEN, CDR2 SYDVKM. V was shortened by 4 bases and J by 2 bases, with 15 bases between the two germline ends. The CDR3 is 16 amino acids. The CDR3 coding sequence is TGTGCCAGCAGTTCCGGGCCTTTCGGACCTGGAAACACCATATATTTT. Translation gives CASSSGPFGPGNTIYF.

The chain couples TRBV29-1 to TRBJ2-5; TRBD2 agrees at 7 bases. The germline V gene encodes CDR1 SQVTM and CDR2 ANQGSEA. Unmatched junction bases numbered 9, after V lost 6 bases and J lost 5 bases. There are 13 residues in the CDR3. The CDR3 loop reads CSVWGGYTETQYF. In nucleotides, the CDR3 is TGCAGCGTGTGGGGGGGATATACGGAGACCCAGTACTTC.

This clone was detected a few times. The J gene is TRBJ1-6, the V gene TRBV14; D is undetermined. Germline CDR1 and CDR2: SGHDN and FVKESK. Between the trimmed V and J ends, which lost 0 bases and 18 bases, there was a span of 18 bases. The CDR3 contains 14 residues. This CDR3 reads CASSQEWRPLSPHF. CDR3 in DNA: TGTGCCAGCAGCCAAGAATGGCGTCCCCTTTCCCCCCACTTT.

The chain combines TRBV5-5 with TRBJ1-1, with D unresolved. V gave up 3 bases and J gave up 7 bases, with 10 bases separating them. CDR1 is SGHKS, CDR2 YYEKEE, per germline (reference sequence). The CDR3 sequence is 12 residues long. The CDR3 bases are TGTGCCAGCAGCTCCCTCGGTCGTGAAGCTTTCTTT. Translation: CASSSLGREAFF.

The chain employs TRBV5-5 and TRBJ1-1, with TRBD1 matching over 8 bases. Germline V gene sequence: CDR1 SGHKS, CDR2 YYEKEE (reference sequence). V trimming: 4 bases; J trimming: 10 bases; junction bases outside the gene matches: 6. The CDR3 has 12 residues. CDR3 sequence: CASSIQGEGAFF. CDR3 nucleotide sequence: TGTGCCAGCAGCATACAGGGGGAGGGAGCTTTCTTT.

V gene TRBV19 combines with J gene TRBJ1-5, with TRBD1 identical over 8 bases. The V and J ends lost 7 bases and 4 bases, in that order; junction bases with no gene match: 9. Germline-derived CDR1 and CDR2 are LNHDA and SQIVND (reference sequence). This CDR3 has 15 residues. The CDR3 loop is CASIPGTGPNQPQHF. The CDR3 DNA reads TGTGCCAGTATTCCCGGGACAGGACCTAATCAGCCCCAGCATTTT.

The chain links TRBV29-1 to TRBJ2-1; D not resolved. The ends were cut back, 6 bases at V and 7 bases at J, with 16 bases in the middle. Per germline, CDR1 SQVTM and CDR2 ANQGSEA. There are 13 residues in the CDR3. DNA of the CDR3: TGCAGCGTCCCCAACTTGTCGGTTAATGAGCAGTTCTTC. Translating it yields CSVPNLSVNEQFF.

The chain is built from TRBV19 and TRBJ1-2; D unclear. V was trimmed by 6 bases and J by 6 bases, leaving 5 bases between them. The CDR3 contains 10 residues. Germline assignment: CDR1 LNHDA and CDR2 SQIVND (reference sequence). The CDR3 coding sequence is TGTGCCAGTAGATCCGATGGCTACACCTTC. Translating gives CASRSDGYTF.

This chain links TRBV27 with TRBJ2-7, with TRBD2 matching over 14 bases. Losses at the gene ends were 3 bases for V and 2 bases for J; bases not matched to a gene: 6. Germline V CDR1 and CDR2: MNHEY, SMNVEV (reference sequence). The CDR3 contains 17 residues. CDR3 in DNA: TGTGCCAGCAGTTTGACTAGCGGGAGGGCCAAGGCCTACGAGCAGTACTTC. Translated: CASSLTSGRAKAYEQYF.

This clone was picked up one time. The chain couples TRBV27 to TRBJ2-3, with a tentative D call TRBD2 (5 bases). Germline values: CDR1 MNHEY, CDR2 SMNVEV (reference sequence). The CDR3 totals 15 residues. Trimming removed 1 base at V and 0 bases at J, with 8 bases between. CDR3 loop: CASSLYGISTDTQYF. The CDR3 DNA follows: TGTGCCAGCAGTTTATACGGGATTAGCACAGATACGCAGTATTTT.

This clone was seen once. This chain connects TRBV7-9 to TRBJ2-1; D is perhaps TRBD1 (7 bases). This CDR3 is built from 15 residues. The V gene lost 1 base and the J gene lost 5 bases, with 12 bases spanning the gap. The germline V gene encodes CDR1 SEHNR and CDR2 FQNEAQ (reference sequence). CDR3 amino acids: CASSLGQGGDNEQFF. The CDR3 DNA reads TGTGCCAGCAGCTTAGGACAGGGCGGGGACAATGAGCAGTTCTTC.

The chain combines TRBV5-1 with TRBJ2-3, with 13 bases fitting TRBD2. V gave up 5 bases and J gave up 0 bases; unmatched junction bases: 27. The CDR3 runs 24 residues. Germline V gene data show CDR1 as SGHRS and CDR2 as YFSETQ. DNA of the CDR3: TGCGCCAGCAGTGCTCGGAAAAGCTACGCCCCGGCCGGGACTAGCGGGACCAGCACAGATACGCAGTATTTT. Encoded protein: CASSARKSYAPAGTSGTSTDTQYF.

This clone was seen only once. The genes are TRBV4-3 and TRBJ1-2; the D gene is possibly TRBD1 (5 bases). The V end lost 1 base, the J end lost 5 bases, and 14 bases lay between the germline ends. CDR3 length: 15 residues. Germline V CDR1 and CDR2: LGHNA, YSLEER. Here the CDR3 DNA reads TGCGCCAGCAGCCAAGGCCAAGGGGCGCGGTATGGCTACACCTTC. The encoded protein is CASSQGQGARYGYTF.

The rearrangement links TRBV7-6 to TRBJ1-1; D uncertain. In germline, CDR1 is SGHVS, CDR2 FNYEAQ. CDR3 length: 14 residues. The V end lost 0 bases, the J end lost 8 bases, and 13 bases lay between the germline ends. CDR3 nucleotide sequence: TGTGCCAGCAGCTTAGCGCCGGCAGCCCTCGAAGCTTTCTTT. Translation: CASSLAPAALEAFF.

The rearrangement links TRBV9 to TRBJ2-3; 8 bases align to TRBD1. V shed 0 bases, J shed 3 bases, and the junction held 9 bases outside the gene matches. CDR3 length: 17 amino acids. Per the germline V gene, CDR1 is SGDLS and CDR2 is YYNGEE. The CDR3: CASSVESRGRLTDTQYF. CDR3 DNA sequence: TGTGCCAGCAGCGTAGAATCCAGGGGGCGTTTGACAGATACGCAGTATTTT.

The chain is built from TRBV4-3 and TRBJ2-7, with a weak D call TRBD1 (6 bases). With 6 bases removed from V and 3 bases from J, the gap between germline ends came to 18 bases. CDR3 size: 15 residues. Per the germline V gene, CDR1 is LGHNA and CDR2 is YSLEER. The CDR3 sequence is CASSQGHHLLYEQYF. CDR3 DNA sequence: TGCGCCAGCAGTCAGGGACACCACCTACTCTACGAGCAGTACTTC.

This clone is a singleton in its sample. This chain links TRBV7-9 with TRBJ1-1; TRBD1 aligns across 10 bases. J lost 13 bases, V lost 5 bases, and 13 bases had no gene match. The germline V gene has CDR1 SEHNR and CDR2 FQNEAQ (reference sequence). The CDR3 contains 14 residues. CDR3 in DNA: TGTGCCAGCAGCCAAGGGGTTGGGACAGGGGTAGTTTTCTTT. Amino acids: CASSQGVGTGVVFF.

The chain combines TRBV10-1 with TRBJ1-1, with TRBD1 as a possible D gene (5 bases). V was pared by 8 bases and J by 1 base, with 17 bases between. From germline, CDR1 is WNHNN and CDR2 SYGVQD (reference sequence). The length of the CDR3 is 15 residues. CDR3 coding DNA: TGCGCCAGCCTAGATGGGGGGAATGGGAACACTGAAGCTTTCTTT. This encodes CASLDGGNGNTEAFF.

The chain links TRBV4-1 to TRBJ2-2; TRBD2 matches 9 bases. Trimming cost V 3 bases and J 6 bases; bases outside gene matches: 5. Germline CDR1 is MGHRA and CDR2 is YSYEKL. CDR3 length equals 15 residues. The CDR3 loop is CASSHPGLAPGELFF. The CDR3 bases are TGCGCCAGCAGCCATCCGGGACTAGCCCCCGGGGAGCTGTTTTTT.

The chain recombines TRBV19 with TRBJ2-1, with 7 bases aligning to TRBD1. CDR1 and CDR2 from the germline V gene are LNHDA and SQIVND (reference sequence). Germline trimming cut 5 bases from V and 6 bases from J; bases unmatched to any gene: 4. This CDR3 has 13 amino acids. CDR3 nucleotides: TGTGCCAGTAGTCTGACAGGGATCAATGAGCAGTTCTTC. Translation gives CASSLTGINEQFF.

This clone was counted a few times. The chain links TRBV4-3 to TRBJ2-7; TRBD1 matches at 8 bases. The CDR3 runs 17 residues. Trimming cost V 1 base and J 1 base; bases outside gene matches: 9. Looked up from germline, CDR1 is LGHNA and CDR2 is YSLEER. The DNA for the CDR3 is TGCGCCAGCAGCCAAGCGATTCTAGGGACAGGTTCCTACGAGCAGTACTTC. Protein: CASSQAILGTGSYEQYF.

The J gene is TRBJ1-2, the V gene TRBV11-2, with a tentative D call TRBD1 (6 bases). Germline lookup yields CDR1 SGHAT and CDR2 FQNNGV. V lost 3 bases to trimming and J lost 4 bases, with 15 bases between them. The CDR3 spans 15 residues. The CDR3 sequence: CASSFRDIGRYGYTF. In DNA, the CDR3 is TGTGCCAGCAGCTTCAGGGACATCGGGCGCTATGGCTACACCTTC.

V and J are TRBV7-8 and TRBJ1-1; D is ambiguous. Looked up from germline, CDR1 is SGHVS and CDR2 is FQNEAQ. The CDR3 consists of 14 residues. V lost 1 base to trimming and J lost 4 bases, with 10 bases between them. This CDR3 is CASSLGTRRTEAFF. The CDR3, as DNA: TGTGCCAGCAGCTTAGGGACCCGGCGCACTGAAGCTTTCTTT.

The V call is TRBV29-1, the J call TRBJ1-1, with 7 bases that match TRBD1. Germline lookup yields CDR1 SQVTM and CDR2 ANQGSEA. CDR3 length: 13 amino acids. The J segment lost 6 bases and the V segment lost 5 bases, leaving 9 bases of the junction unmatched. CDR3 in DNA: TGCAGCGTTAGACAGGGCCTGCATCCTGAAGCTTTCTTT. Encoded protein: CSVRQGLHPEAFF.

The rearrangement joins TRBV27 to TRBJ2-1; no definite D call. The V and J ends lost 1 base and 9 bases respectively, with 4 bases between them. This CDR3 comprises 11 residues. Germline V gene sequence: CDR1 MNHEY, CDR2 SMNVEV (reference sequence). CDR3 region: CASSLYGEQFF. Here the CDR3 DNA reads TGTGCCAGCAGTTTATATGGTGAGCAGTTCTTC.

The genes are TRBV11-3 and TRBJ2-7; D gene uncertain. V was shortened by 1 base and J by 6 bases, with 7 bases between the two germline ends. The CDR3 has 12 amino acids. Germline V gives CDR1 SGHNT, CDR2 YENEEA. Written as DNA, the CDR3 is TGTGCCAGCAGCTTAGGGTTGAGCGAGCAGTACTTC. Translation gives CASSLGLSEQYF. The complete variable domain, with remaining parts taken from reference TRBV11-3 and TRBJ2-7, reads EAGVVQSPRYKIIEKKQPVAFWCNPISGHNTLYWYLQNLGQGPELLIRYENEEAVDDSQLPKDRFSAERLKGVDSTLKIQPAELGDSAVYLCASSLGLSEQYFGPGTRLTVT.

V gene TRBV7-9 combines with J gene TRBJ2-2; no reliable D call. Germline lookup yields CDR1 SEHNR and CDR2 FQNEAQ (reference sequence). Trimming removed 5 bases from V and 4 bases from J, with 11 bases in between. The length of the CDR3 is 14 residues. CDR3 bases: TGTGCCAGCAGCCTCGGTCAGGCCACCGGGGAGCTGTTTTTT. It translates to CASSLGQATGELFF.

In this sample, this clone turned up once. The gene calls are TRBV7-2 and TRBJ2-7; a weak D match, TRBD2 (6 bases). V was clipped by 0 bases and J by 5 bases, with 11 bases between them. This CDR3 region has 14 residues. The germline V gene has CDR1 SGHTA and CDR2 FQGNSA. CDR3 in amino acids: CASSLARGRDEQYF. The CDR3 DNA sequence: TGTGCCAGCAGCTTAGCGCGGGGCAGAGACGAGCAGTACTTC.